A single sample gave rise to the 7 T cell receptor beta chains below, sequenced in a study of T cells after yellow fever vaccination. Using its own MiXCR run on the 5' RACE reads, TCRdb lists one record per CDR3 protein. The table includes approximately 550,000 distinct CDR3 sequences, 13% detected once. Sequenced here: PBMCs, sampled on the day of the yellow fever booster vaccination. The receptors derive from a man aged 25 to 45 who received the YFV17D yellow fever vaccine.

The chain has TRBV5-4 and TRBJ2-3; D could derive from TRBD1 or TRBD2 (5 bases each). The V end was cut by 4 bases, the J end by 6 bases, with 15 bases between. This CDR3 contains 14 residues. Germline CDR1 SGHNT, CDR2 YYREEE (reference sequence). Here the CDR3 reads CASSPTGAPDTQYF. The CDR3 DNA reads TGTGCCAGCAGCCCCACCGGGGCTCCGGATACGCAGTATTTT. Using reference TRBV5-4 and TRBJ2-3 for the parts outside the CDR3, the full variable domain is ETGVTQSPTHLIKTRGQQVTLRCSSQSGHNTVSWYQQALGQGPQFIFQYYREEENGRGNFPPRFSGLQFPNYSSELNVNALELDDSALYLCASSPTGAPDTQYFGPGTRLTVL.

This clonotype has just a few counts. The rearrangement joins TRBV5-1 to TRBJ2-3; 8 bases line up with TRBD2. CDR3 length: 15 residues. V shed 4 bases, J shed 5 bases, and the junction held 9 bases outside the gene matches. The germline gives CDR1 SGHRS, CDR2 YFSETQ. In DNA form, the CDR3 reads TGCGCCAGCAGCCACCGAGCGGGAGCCGGAGATACGCAGTATTTT. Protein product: CASSHRAGAGDTQYF.

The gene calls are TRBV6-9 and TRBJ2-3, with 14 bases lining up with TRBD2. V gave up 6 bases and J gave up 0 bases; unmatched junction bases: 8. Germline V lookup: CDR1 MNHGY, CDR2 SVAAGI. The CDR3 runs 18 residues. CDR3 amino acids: CASSQGLAGADSTDTQYF. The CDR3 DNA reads TGTGCCAGCAGCCAGGGACTAGCGGGGGCAGATAGCACAGATACGCAGTATTTT.

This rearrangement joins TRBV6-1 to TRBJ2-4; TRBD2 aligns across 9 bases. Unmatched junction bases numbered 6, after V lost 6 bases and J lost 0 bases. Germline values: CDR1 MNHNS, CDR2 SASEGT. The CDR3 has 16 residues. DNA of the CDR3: TGTGCCAGCAGAAAACAGACTAGCGGAGCCAAAAACATTCAGTACTTC. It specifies CASRKQTSGAKNIQYF.

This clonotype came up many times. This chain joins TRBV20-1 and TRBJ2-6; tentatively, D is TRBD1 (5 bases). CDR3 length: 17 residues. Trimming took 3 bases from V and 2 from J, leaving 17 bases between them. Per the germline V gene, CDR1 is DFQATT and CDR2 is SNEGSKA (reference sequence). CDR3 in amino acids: CSARSGIHRTGANVLTF. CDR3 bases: TGCAGTGCTAGGTCAGGGATCCACCGGACTGGGGCCAACGTCCTGACTTTC.

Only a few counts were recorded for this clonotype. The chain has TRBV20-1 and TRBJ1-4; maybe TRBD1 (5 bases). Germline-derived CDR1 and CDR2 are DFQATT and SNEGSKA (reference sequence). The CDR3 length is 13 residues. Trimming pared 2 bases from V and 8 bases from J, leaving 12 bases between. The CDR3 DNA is TGCAGTGCTAGAAGGGACCTCAGCGAAAAACTGTTTTTT. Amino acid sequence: CSARRDLSEKLFF.

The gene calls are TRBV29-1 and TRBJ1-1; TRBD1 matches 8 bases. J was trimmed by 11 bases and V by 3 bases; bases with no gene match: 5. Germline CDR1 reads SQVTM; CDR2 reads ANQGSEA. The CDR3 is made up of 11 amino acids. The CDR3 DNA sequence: TGCAGCGTTGACCTTCGGGACAGGGCTTTCTTT. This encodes CSVDLRDRAFF.